This T cell receptor beta chain was identified during a study of OX40 agonist ivuxolimab in advanced cancers. Overall study context: From roughly 20 to 79 years was the age range, with a mean of around 60 years, and around 83% were male.

Study-wide points: With doses of 0.1 to 3.0 mg/kg, CD4+ and CD8+ blood T cells had undergone clonal expansion by week 6. Expansion of clones was among the lowest in partial responders at 0.1-3.0 mg/kg.

In regard to this clone: Its antigen is unknown.

Generated by immunoSEQ multiplex PCR, the TCRdb table keeps only in-frame clones and is missing some. The repertoire holds tens of thousands of clones, 85% to 95% seen once, with 13% to 15% in the top ten. The CDR3 is made up of 18 amino acids. With V trimmed by 6 bases and J by 2 bases, 15 bases remained unmatched. Germline V gene lookup returns CDR1 MGHDK and CDR2 SYGVNS. The sequence was collected from an adult with an advanced solid tumor such as melanoma, head and neck, liver or kidney cancer. The sample was CD4+ or CD8+ T cells sorted from blood, taken in a trial of the OX40 agonist ivuxolimab. This chain joins TRBV25-1 and TRBJ1-5; 8 positions match TRBD1. CDR3 protein: CASSFPPPRGHGNQPQHF. CDR3 nucleotide sequence: TGTGCCAGCAGCTTTCCCCCCCCCAGGGGGCACGGCAATCAGCCCCAGCATTTT.